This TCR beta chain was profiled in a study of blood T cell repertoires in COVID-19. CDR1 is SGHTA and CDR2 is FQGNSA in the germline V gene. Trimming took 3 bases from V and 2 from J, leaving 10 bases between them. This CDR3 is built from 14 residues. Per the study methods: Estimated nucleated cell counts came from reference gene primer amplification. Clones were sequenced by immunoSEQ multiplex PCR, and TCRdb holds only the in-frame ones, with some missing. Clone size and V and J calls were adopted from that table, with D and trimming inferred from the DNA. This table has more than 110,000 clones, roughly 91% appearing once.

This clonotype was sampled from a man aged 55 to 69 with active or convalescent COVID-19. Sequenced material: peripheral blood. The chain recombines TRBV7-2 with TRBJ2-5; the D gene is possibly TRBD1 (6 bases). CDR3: CASSLVGGQETQYF. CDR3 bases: TGTGCCAGCAGCTTGGTAGGGGGTCAAGAGACCCAGTACTTC.